These T cell receptor beta chains were read from a single sample in a study of T cell changes during pregnancy in multiple sclerosis. Profiling relied on immunoSEQ multiplex PCR, and the TCRdb table lists in-frame clones only, not all of them. The sample records just under 80,000 clones, 80% to 95% being singletons. The sequences come from peripheral blood, collected in the second trimester of pregnancy. These TCRs come from a female donor in good health, enrolled as a control in a pregnancy study. CDR3s include the opening cysteine and the closing phenylalanine or tryptophan. D genes are given only for firm matches. Size values are once, few and many counts, or a class for expanded clones, and some rows have none.

clone size	V gene	J gene	D gene	CDR3 DNA	CDR3 protein
.	TRBV7-2	TRBJ1-2	.	TGTGCCAGCAGCTTAGGACAGAACTATGGCTACACCTTC	CASSLGQNYGYTF
once	TRBV6-5	TRBJ2-5	TRBD2	TGTGCCAGCAGTTACGCGGGGGGCCTCCAAGAGACCCAGTACTTC	CASSYAGGLQETQYF
.	TRBV7-6	TRBJ2-1	TRBD2	TGTGCCAGCAGTATGCTAGCGGGACTAGGAAATGAGCAGTTCTTC	CASSMLAGLGNEQFF
.	TRBV7-3	TRBJ2-1	TRBD1	TGTGCCAGCAGCTCAGGACAGGGGGAAGAGCAGTTCTTC	CASSSGQGEEQFF
.	TRBV6-5	TRBJ1-1	.	TGTGCCAGCAGGTGGAGAGGCACTGAAGCTTTCTTT	CASRWRGTEAFF
.	TRBV5-1	TRBJ1-1	.	TGCGCCAGCAGCTCCTCCTTGGCCGGGACTGAAGCTTTCTTT	CASSSSLAGTEAFF
.	TRBV7-9	TRBJ2-1	TRBD2	TGTGCCAGCAGCTTTATTAGCGGGGGCCTAGGGAATGAGCAGTTCTTC	CASSFISGGLGNEQFF
few	TRBV6-5	TRBJ1-4	TRBD1	TGTGCCAGCGGGACAGGGCTTAATGAAAAACTGTTTTTT	CASGTGLNEKLFF
.	TRBV19	TRBJ1-2	.	TGTGCCACCACGGCAGGGGTAGGCCGCTACACCTTC	CATTAGVGRYTF
.	TRBV6-6	TRBJ1-4	.	TGTGCCAGCAGTCCTCGACCCGGATCGGGTGAAAAACTGTTTTTT	CASSPRPGSGEKLFF
.	TRBV7-9	TRBJ1-1	.	TGTGCCAGCAGCTTGGGGGGGGCTTTGAACACTGAAGCTTTCTTT	CASSLGGALNTEAFF
.	TRBV19	TRBJ1-2	TRBD1	TGTGCCAGTAGTAATCCGGGACAGGGTATTGACGGCTACACCTTC	CASSNPGQGIDGYTF
.	TRBV7-2	TRBJ2-7	.	TGTGCCAGCAGCTTACAGGGTGCCGAGCAGTACTTC	CASSLQGAEQYF
.	TRBV6-5	TRBJ1-2	TRBD1	TGTGCCAGCAGTTACCGTACAGGGGGCGACTATGGCTACACCTTC	CASSYRTGGDYGYTF
.	TRBV7-8	TRBJ1-5	.	TGTGCCAGCCAATGGGCCTCAAATCAGCCCCAGCATTTT	CASQWASNQPQHF
.	TRBV5-8	TRBJ2-7	.	TGTGCCAGCAGCACCGGACAGTCCTACGAGCAGTACTTC	CASSTGQSYEQYF
.	TRBV19	TRBJ1-1	.	TGTGCCAGTAGTATCCCCGGCCGGGGCACTGAAGCTTTCTTT	CASSIPGRGTEAFF
few	TRBV30	TRBJ1-1	.	TGTGCCTGGAGTCCTACAGTCCACACTGAAGCTTTCTTT	CAWSPTVHTEAFF
once	TRBV4-1	TRBJ2-7	TRBD1	TGCGCCAGCAGCCAAGAGAACAGGGGGTTCTACGAGCAGTACTTC	CASSQENRGFYEQYF
.	TRBV4-1	TRBJ2-3	TRBD2	TGCGCCAGCAGCCAAGCCCCTAGCGGGGGGGCCCAAGATACGCAGTATTTT	CASSQAPSGGAQDTQYF
.	TRBV30	TRBJ1-6	TRBD1	TGTGCCTGTGGGACAGGGAGATCACCCCTCCACTTT	CACGTGRSPLHF
.	TRBV6-6	TRBJ1-5	TRBD1	TGTGCCAGCAGTCCTGGGACAGACTATCAGCCCCAGCATTTT	CASSPGTDYQPQHF
.	TRBV10-3	TRBJ2-1	.	TGTGCCATCAGTGCGGTAGTGGGGGGGGCCTATGAGCAGTTCTTC	CAISAVVGGAYEQFF
.	TRBV27	TRBJ2-7	TRBD2	TGTGCCAGCAGTCTTAGCGGGGGGGGCTCCTACGAGCAGTACTTC	CASSLSGGGSYEQYF
few	TRBV7-8	TRBJ1-2	TRBD1	TGTGCCAGCGGGACAGGGACAAACTATGGCTACACCTTC	CASGTGTNYGYTF
.	TRBV9	TRBJ2-7	.	TGTGCCAGCAGCCATAACCTGGGGGGTGAAACCTACGAGCAGTACTTC	CASSHNLGGETYEQYF
.	TRBV27	TRBJ2-7	TRBD1	TGTGCCAGCAGTTATGGGACAGGCTCCTACGAGCAGTACTTC	CASSYGTGSYEQYF
.	TRBV23-1	TRBJ2-1	TRBD2	TGCGCCAGCAGTCAACCGCTTAGGACTAGCGGGGGGGCTTCCTACAATGAGCAGTTCTTC	CASSQPLRTSGGASYNEQFF
.	TRBV2	TRBJ1-1	.	TGTGCCAGCAGTGAAGCACAGGGTAACACTGAAGCTTTCTTT	CASSEAQGNTEAFF
.	TRBV19	TRBJ1-4	.	TGTGCCAGTAGTTCCGGCGGGGCTGGTGAAAAACTGTTTTTT	CASSSGGAGEKLFF
.	TRBV7-9	TRBJ1-5	TRBD1	TGTGCCAGCAGCTTAGTAGGGGGACAGGGGTTCGGGCTGACCCAGCATTTT	CASSLVGGQGFGLTQHF
.	TRBV27	TRBJ1-5	.	TGTGCCAGCAGTTCGACAGGCTCGAGTCAGCCCCAGCATTTT	CASSSTGSSQPQHF
.	TRBV7-9	TRBJ2-2	.	TGTGCCAGCAGCCCTGCAGGGAAATGGTACACCGGGGAGCTGTTTTTT	CASSPAGKWYTGELFF
.	TRBV29-1	TRBJ1-1	TRBD1	TGCAGCGTTGCCCCGGGACAGGGGCGTTCTGAAGCTTTCTTT	CSVAPGQGRSEAFF
.	TRBV7-9	TRBJ2-3	.	TGTGCCAGCAGCGTTAGCGGAAGCACAGATACGCAGTATTTT	CASSVSGSTDTQYF
.	TRBV7-9	TRBJ2-7	TRBD1	TGTGCCAGCAGCTTATTGGCAGGGGGCGATCCCGAGCAGTACTTC	CASSLLAGGDPEQYF
.	TRBV9	TRBJ1-2	.	TGTGCCAGCAGCGTAGGAGGGTTACTCTATGGCTACACCTTC	CASSVGGLLYGYTF
.	TRBV9	TRBJ2-5	TRBD2	TGTGCCAGCAGCCTGGGACTAGCGGGGGAGGTCCAAGAGACCCAGTACTTC	CASSLGLAGEVQETQYF
.	TRBV5-1	TRBJ1-1	TRBD1	TGCGCCAGCAGCCTAGGGACAGGGGGCCCTCCTGAAGCTTTCTTT	CASSLGTGGPPEAFF
.	TRBV4-3	TRBJ2-7	TRBD1	TGCGCCAGCAGCCAAGAATGGACAGGGAGGAACGAGCAGTACTTC	CASSQEWTGRNEQYF
.	TRBV7-9	TRBJ2-2	TRBD2	TGTGCCAGCAGAGGGGCGGGGGGAAACACCGGGGAGCTGTTTTTT	CASRGAGGNTGELFF
.	TRBV7-9	TRBJ2-2	TRBD1	TGTGCCAGCAGCTTAGGGGACAGGGTCACCGGGGAGCTGTTTTTT	CASSLGDRVTGELFF
.	TRBV29-1	TRBJ2-3	.	TGCAGCGTTGTCAGGACTAGCACAGATACGCAGTATTTT	CSVVRTSTDTQYF
.	TRBV5-1	TRBJ1-6	.	TGCGCCAGCAGCACAGGGACACTAACGAAACCCCTCCACTTT	CASSTGTLTKPLHF
.	TRBV19	TRBJ1-1	.	TGTGCCAGTAGTTCATCGGCAGGGACTGAAGCTTTCTTT	CASSSSAGTEAFF
.	TRBV7-9	TRBJ2-5	.	TGTGCCAGCAGCCCGGGAGTCCAAGTGGAGACCCAGTACTTC	CASSPGVQVETQYF
.	TRBV6-6	TRBJ2-7	TRBD1	TGTGCCAGCAGTTATGTGTCAGGGGGACAGGCCGAGCAGTACTTC	CASSYVSGGQAEQYF
.	TRBV4-3	TRBJ1-2	.	TGCGCCAGCAGCCAAGAGCCCGGGAACGGCTACACCTTC	CASSQEPGNGYTF
.	TRBV27	TRBJ2-7	.	TGTGCCAGCAGTTCGATCCAGTCCTCCTACGAGCAGTACTTC	CASSSIQSSYEQYF
.	TRBV19	TRBJ1-2	TRBD1	TGTGCCAGTAGTAGACAGGGTGCCGCTAGCTATGGCTACACCTTC	CASSRQGAASYGYTF
.	TRBV7-9	TRBJ1-4	.	TGTGCCAGCAGTGGGCAGGATGATGAAAAACTGTTTTTT	CASSGQDDEKLFF
.	TRBV9	TRBJ2-7	.	TGTGCCAGCAGCCCGGGAGGGGGACAGAGCTACGAGCAGTACTTC	CASSPGGGQSYEQYF
.	TRBV4-1	TRBJ1-1	.	TGCGCCAGCAGCCAAAGACAGACGAACACTGAAGCTTTCTTT	CASSQRQTNTEAFF
.	TRBV5-1	TRBJ1-1	.	TGCGCCAGCAGGAGGGAGGGCACTGAAGCTTTCTTT	CASRREGTEAFF
.	TRBV6-6	TRBJ1-2	.	TGTGCCAGCTTCCCGGGACAAGGCTATGGCTACACCTTC	CASFPGQGYGYTF
once	TRBV9	TRBJ2-7	.	TGTGCCAGCAGCGTAGATCAGGGCAGGGAGCAGTACTTC	CASSVDQGREQYF
.	TRBV6-5	TRBJ1-6	TRBD1	TGTGCCAGCAGTAACCGGGACAGGGTGGCGCCCCTCCACTTT	CASSNRDRVAPLHF
.	TRBV9	TRBJ1-3	.	TGTGCCAGCAGCGTACAGGACTTCTCTGGAAACACCATATATTTT	CASSVQDFSGNTIYF